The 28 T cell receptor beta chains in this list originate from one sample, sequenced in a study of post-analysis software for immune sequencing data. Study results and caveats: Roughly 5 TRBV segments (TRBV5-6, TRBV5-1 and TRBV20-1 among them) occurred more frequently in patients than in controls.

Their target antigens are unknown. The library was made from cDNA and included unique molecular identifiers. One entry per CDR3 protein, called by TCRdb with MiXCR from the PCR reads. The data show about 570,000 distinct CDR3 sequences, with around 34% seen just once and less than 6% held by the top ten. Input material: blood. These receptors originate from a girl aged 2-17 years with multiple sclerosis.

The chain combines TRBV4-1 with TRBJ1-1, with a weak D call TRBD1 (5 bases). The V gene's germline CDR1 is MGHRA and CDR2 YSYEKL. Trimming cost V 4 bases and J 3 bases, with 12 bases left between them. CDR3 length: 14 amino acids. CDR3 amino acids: CASSLLDSDTEAFF. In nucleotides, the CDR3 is TGCGCCAGCAGCCTTTTAGACAGCGACACTGAAGCTTTCTTT.

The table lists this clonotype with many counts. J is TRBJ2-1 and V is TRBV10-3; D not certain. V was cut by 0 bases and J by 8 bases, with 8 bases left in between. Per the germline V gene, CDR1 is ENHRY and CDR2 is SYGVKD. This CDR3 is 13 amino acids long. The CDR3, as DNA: TGTGCCATCAGTGAGTCGACACTCGATGAGCAGTTCTTC. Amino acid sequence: CAISESTLDEQFF.

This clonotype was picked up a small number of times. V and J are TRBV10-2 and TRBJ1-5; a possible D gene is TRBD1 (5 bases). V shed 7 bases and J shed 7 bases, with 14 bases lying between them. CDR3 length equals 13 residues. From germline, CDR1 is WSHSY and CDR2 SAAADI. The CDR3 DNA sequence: TGCGCCAGCACCAATGGGGGTGGACAGCCCCAGCATTTT. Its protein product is CASTNGGGQPQHF.

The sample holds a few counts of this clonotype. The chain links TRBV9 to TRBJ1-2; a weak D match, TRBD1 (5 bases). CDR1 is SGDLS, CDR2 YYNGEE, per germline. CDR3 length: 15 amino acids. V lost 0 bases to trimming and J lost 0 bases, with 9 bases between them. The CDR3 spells CASSVGGAPNYGYTF. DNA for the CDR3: TGTGCCAGCAGCGTAGGAGGGGCACCTAACTATGGCTACACCTTC.

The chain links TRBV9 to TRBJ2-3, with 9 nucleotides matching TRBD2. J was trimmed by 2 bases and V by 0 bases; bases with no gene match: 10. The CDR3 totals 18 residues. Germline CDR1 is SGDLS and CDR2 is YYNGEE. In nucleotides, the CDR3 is TGTGCCAGCAGCGTAGCAAGCGGGGGGCCTTCCTTCACAGATACGCAGTATTTT. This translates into CASSVASGGPSFTDTQYF.

This CDR3 reads CASSLNRGNTEAFF. The CDR3 DNA reads TGTGCCAGCTCCCTAAATCGAGGGAACACTGAAGCTTTCTTT. The chain carries TRBV18 and TRBJ1-1; D not resolved. Germline lookup yields CDR1 KGHSH and CDR2 LQKENI. With 6 bases removed from V and 1 base from J, the gap between germline ends came to 12 bases. This CDR3 is 14 amino acids long.

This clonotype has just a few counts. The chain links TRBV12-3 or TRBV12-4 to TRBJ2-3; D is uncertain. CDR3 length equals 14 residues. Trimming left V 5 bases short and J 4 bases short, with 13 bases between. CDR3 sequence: CASSPGVTADTQYF. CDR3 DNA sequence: TGTGCCAGCAGTCCCGGAGTTACAGCAGATACGCAGTATTTT.

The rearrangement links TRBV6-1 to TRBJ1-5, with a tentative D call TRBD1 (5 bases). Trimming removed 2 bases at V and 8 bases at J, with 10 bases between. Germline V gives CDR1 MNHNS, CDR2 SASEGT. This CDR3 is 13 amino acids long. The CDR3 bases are TGTGCCAGCAGTGAACAGGGACGGGAGCCCCAGCATTTT. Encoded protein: CASSEQGREPQHF.

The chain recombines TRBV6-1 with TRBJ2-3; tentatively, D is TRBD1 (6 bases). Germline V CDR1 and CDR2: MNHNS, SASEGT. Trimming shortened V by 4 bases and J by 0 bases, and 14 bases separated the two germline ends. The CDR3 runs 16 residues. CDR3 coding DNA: TGTGCCAGCAGTGTTAGGGGGACAACCAGCACAGATACGCAGTATTTT. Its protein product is CASSVRGTTSTDTQYF.

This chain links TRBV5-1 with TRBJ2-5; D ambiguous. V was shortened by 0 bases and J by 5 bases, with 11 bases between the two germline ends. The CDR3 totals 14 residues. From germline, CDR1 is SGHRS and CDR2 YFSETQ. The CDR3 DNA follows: TGCGCCAGCAGCTTGGTGGTCGGATCGGAGACCCAGTACTTC. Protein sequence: CASSLVVGSETQYF.

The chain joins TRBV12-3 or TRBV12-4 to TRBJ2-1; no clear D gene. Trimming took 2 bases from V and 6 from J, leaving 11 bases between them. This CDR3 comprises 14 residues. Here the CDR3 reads CASSLMGLSNEQFF. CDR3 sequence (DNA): TGTGCCAGCAGTTTAATGGGTTTAAGCAATGAGCAGTTCTTC.

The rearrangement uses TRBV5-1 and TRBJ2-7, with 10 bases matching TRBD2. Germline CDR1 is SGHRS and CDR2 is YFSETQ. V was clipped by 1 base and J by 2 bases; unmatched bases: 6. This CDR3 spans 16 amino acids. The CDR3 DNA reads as TGCGCCAGCAGCTTGAGTAGCGGGGGGTTCCCCTACGAGCAGTACTTC. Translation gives CASSLSSGGFPYEQYF.

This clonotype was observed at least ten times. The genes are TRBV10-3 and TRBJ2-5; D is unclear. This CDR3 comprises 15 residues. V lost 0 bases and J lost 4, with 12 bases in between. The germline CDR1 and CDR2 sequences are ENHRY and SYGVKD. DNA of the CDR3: TGTGCCATCAGTGAGTCGACCAAAGGTAGAGAGACCCAGTACTTC. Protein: CAISESTKGRETQYF.

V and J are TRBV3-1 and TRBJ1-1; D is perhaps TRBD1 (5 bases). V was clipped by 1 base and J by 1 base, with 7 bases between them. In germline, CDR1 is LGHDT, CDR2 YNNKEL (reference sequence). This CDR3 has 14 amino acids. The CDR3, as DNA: TGTGCCAGCAGCCAAGGCGACAGGAACACTGAAGCTTTCTTT. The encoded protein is CASSQGDRNTEAFF.

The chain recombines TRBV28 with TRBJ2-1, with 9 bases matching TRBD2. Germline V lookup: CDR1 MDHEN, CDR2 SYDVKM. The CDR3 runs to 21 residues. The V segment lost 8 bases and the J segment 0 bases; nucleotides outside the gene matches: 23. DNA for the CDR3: TGTGCCAGCCGTCCCCTAGTGGTGAGCGGGGGGCCCGAGAGCTCCTACAATGAGCAGTTCTTC. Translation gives CASRPLVVSGGPESSYNEQFF.

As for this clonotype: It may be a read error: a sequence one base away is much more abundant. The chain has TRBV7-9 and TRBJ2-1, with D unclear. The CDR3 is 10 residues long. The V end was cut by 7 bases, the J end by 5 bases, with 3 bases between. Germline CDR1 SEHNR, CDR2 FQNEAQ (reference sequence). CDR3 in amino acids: CASTNNEQFF. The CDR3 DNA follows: TGTGCCAGCACCAACAATGAGCAGTTCTTC.

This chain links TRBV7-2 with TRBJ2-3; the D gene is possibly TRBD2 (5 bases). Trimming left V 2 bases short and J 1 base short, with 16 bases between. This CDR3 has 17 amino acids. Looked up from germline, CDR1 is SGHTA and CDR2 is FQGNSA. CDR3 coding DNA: TGTGCCAGCAGCTTACAGGCTAGCCCCTCTGGCACAGATACGCAGTATTTT. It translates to CASSLQASPSGTDTQYF.

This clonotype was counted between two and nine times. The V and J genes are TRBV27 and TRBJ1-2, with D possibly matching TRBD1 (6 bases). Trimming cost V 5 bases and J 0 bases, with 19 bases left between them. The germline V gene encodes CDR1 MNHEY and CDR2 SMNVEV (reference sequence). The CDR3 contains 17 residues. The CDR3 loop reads CASSKTSGTPTNYGYTF. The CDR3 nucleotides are TGTGCCAGCAGTAAGACCTCCGGGACACCAACTAACTATGGCTACACCTTC.

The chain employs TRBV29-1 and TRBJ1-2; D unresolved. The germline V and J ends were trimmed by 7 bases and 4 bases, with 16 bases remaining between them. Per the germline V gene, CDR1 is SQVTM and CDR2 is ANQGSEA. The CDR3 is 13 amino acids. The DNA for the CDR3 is TGCAGCGGCCGGACGGACCCGGCCTATGGCTACACCTTC. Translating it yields CSGRTDPAYGYTF. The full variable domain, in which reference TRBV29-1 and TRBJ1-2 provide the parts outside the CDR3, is SAVISQKPSRDICQRGTSLTIQCQVDSQVTMMFWYRQQPGQSLTLIATANQGSEATYESGFVIDKFPISRPNLTFSTLTVSNMSPEDSSIYLCSGRTDPAYGYTFGSGTRLTVV.

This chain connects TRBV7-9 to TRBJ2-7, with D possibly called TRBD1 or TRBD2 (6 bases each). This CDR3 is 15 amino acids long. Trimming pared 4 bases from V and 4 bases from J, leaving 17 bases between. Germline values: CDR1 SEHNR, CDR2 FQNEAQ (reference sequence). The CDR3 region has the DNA TGTGCCAGCAGCTCCCCGGGGGACACAGCATACGAGCAGTACTTC. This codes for CASSSPGDTAYEQYF.

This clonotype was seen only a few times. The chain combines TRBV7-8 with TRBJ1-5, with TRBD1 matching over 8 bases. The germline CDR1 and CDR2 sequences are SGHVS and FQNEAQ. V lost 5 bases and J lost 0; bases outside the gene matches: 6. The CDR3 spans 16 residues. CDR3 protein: CASSPAGTGSNQPQHF. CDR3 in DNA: TGTGCCAGCAGCCCCGCCGGGACAGGTAGCAATCAGCCCCAGCATTTT.

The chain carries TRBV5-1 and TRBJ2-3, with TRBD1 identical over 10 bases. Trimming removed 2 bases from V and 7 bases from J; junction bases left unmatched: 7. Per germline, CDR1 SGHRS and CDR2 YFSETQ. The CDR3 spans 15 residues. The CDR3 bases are TGCGCCAGCAGCTTCCCGGGACAGGGGCTTTATACGCAGTATTTT. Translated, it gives CASSFPGQGLYTQYF.

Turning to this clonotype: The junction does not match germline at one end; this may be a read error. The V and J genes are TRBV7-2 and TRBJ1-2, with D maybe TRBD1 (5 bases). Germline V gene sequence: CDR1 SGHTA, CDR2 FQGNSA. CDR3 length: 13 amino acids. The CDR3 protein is CASSLTANYGCTF. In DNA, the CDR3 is TGTGCCAGCAGTTTGACAGCTAACTATGGCTGCACCTTC.

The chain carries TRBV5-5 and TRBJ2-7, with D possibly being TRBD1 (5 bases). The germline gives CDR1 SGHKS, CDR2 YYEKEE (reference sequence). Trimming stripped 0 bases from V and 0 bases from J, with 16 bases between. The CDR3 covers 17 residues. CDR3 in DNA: TGTGCCAGCAGCTTGGGCAGGGTACTCGTCGACTCCTACGAGCAGTACTTC. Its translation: CASSLGRVLVDSYEQYF.

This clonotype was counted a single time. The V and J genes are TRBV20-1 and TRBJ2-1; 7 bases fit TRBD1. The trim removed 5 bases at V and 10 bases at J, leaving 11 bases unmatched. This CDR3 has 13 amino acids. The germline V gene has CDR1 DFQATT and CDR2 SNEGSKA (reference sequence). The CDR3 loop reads CSAYRDRSQEQFF. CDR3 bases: TGCAGTGCTTACCGGGACAGAAGTCAGGAGCAGTTCTTC.

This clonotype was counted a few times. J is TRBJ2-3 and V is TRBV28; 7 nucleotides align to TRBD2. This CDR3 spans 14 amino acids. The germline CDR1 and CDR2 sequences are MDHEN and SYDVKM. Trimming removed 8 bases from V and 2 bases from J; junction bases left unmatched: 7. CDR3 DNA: TGTGCCAGCCTGAGGAGCGGGGCCACAGATACGCAGTATTTT. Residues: CASLRSGATDTQYF.

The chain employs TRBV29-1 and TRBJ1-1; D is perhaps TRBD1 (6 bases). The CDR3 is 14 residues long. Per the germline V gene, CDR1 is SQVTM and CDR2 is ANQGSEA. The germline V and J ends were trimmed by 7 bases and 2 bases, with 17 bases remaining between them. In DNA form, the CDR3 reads TGCAGCGGGAAATTCAGGGGACCTAACACTGAAGCTTTCTTT. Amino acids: CSGKFRGPNTEAFF.

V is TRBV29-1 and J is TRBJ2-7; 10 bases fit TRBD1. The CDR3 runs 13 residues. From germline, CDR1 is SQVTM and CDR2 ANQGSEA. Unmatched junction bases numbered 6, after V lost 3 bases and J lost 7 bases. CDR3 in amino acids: CSVEGQGRGEQYF. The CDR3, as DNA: TGCAGCGTTGAGGGACAGGGGCGTGGTGAGCAGTACTTC.